The 21 T cell receptor beta chains reported below all come from one sample, sequenced in a study of regulatory T cells in long-lasting Graves disease. CDR3 regions were amplified by Arm-PCR using iRepertoire HTBI primers to build TCR beta libraries. Via MiXCR, TCRdb re-called the multiplex PCR reads, giving one row per CDR3 protein. In the table there are a few hundred thousand distinct CDR3 sequences, 15% to 20% of which are singletons. Indicated time point: newly diagnosed GD, antithyroid drugs for less than 3 months. Making the TCR library involved RNA that had been extracted from PBMCs. This specimen consisted of peripheral blood mononuclear cells (PBMCs), obtained at new diagnosis, from a patient treated with antithyroid drugs. The receptor source for this set is a female donor with Graves disease.

The table lists this clonotype with many counts. CDR3 nucleotide sequence: TGTGCCAGCAACACGGGGCCTGATCCCCTCCACTTT. As protein: CASNTGPDPLHF. The V and J genes are TRBV6-1 and TRBJ1-6, with a weak D call TRBD1 (5 bases). CDR1 is MNHNS, CDR2 SASEGT, per germline. Between the trimmed V and J ends, which lost 7 bases and 13 bases, there was a span of 14 bases. The CDR3 sequence is 12 residues long.

This clonotype was observed many times. The rearrangement links TRBV2 to TRBJ1-5, with 8 nucleotides matching TRBD1. Germline lookup yields CDR1 SNHLY and CDR2 FYNNEI. With 4 bases clipped from V and 5 bases from J, the junction kept 4 bases outside the gene matches. The CDR3 sequence is 14 residues long. CDR3 protein: CASSAQGADQPQHF. CDR3 bases: TGTGCCAGCAGTGCGCAGGGGGCCGATCAGCCCCAGCATTTT. The entire variable domain, with the rest obtained from reference TRBV2 and TRBJ1-5, is as follows: EPEVTQTPSHQVTQMGQEVILRCVPISNHLYFYWYRQILGQKVEFLVSFYNNEISEKSEIFDDQFSVERPDGSNFTLKIRSTKLEDSAMYFCASSAQGADQPQHFGDGTRLSIL.

Comment on this clonotype: A far larger clone is only one base removed, so a read error is likely. The genes are TRBV28 and TRBJ2-1; 8 bases are a match to TRBD2. The DNA end is a closer match to TRBJ2-5, so the J assignment may be wrong. The germline V gene has CDR1 MDHEN and CDR2 SYDVKM. This CDR3 spans 14 amino acids. The CDR3 sequence: CASSRDRGGVTQYF. The CDR3 DNA follows: TGTGCCAGCAGCCGGGACCGGGGGGGAGTGACCCAGTACTTC.

V and J are TRBV28 and TRBJ1-6; D not resolved. The CDR3 has 13 amino acids. Germline V gene sequence: CDR1 MDHEN, CDR2 SYDVKM. V gave up 5 bases and J gave up 5 bases, with 7 bases separating them. The CDR3 loop is CASSALNNSPLHF. DNA of the CDR3: TGTGCCAGCAGTGCGCTGAATAATTCACCCCTCCACTTT.

This clonotype showed up many times. V gene TRBV7-2 combines with J gene TRBJ1-2; no definite D call. Germline CDR1 SGHTA, CDR2 FQGNSA. The CDR3 sequence is 16 residues long. With 5 bases removed from V and 4 bases from J, the gap between germline ends came to 20 bases. The CDR3 protein is CASSLGAFRAIYGYTF. The CDR3 nucleotides read TGTGCCAGCAGCCTCGGAGCATTTAGAGCAATCTATGGCTACACCTTC.

This clonotype was observed many times. The J gene is TRBJ2-7, the V gene TRBV7-9; D remains ambiguous. This CDR3 contains 12 residues. Germline V gene lookup returns CDR1 SEHNR and CDR2 FQNEAQ (reference sequence). The germline V and J ends were trimmed by 4 bases and 2 bases, with 6 bases remaining between them. The CDR3 coding sequence is TGTGCCAGCAGCTACTCTACCTACGAGCAGTACTTC. Translation gives CASSYSTYEQYF.

Turning to this clonotype: This likely came from a read error, as a far larger clone is one base away. This sequence joins TRBV12-3 or TRBV12-4 and TRBJ2-5; D may match TRBD1 or TRBD2 (6 bases each). Deletions cut 5 bases from V and 4 bases from J, with 20 bases between. The CDR3 loop spans 16 amino acids. DNA of the CDR3: TGTGCCAGCAGTACATATCCGGGGGCGAAACGAGAGACCCAGTACTTC. This gives the protein CASSTYPGAKRETQYF.

In this sample, this clonotype turned up many times. The chain recombines TRBV3-1 with TRBJ2-3; no reliable D call. CDR3 length: 16 residues. V dropped 3 bases and J dropped 4 bases, with 17 bases sitting between them. Germline lookup yields CDR1 LGHDT and CDR2 YNNKEL (reference sequence). CDR3 DNA: TGTGCCAGCAGCCACCGAAGTAAGGAGTCGGCAGATACGCAGTATTTT. Protein: CASSHRSKESADTQYF.

As concerns this clonotype: It is likely a read error: a sequence one base away is far more abundant. The rearrangement uses TRBV29-1 and TRBJ2-5, with 7 bases lining up with TRBD2. Germline CDR1 is SQVTM and CDR2 is ANQGSEA. Trimming took 4 bases from V and 11 from J; bases not matched to a gene: 16. There are 14 residues in the CDR3. The CDR3 loop is CSVGGGLSYNEQYF. CDR3 DNA sequence: TGCAGCGTTGGGGGAGGGCTCTCCTACAATGAGCAGTACTTC.

The table lists this clonotype with many counts. This chain uses TRBV19 with TRBJ2-3, with 8 bases fitting TRBD2. The CDR3 totals 17 residues. The germline V gene encodes CDR1 LNHDA and CDR2 SQIVND (reference sequence). Germline trimming cut 1 base from V and 6 bases from J; bases unmatched to any gene: 12. The CDR3 region is CASSIAGGPGYTDTQYF. The CDR3 DNA reads TGTGCCAGTAGTATAGCGGGAGGGCCTGGATATACGGATACGCAGTATTTT.

The V call is TRBV30, the J call TRBJ1-3; D perhaps matches TRBD1 (5 bases). This CDR3 contains 14 residues. The V gene's germline CDR1 is GTSNPN and CDR2 SVGIG (reference sequence). Trimming took 4 bases from V and 0 from J, leaving 10 bases between them. CDR3 residues: CAWNLQVSGNTIYF. The CDR3 DNA reads TGTGCCTGGAACCTACAGGTCTCTGGAAACACCATATATTTT.

Only a few counts were recorded for this clonotype. The rearrangement joins TRBV3-1 to TRBJ2-7, with D perhaps TRBD1 (6 bases). Per germline, CDR1 LGHDT and CDR2 YNNKEL (reference sequence). CDR3 length: 15 amino acids. V lost 1 base and J 0 bases, leaving 10 bases between the germline ends. DNA of the CDR3: TGTGCCAGCAGCCAAGGGGGCAGGGGCTCCTACGAGCAGTACTTC. This sequence encodes CASSQGGRGSYEQYF.

This clonotype was counted many times. V is TRBV12-3 or TRBV12-4 and J is TRBJ2-3; TRBD1 is a possible D gene (7 bases). V was trimmed by 5 bases and J by 4 bases, leaving 16 bases between them. The CDR3 is 15 residues long. CDR3 protein: CASSPWTGGADTQYF. The CDR3 DNA reads as TGTGCCAGCAGTCCCTGGACAGGCGGGGCAGATACGCAGTATTTT.

Concerning this clonotype: A read error is possible here, since a much larger clone lies one base away. The gene calls are TRBV6-2 or TRBV6-3 and TRBJ2-7; 8 bases align to TRBD2. J lost 1 base, V lost 6 bases, and 8 bases had no gene match. There are 15 residues in the CDR3. From germline, CDR1 is MNHEY and CDR2 SVGEGT. The CDR3 nucleotides read TGTGCCAGCAGGGACAACGGGAGGGGGTCCTACGAGCAGTACTTC. This gives the protein CASRDNGRGSYEQYF.

This clonotype turned up a few times. V gene TRBV5-5 combines with J gene TRBJ1-2, with TRBD1 identical over 10 bases. Looked up from germline, CDR1 is SGHKS and CDR2 is YYEKEE (reference sequence). V trimming: 3 bases; J trimming: 6 bases; junction bases outside the gene matches: 2. The CDR3 totals 13 residues. This CDR3 is CASSWDRGDGYTF. The CDR3 DNA sequence: TGTGCCAGCAGCTGGGACAGGGGCGATGGCTACACCTTC. Variable domain in full (rest from reference TRBV5-5 and TRBJ1-2): DAGVTQSPTHLIKTRGQQVTLRCSPISGHKSVSWYQQVLGQGPQFIFQYYEKEERGRGNFPDRFSARQFPNYSSELNVNALLLGDSALYLCASSWDRGDGYTFGSGTRLTVV.

In this sample, this clonotype turned up many times. The rearrangement joins TRBV30 to TRBJ1-1; D possibly corresponds to TRBD1 (6 bases). Germline CDR1 GTSNPN, CDR2 SVGIG (reference sequence). V was pared by 8 bases and J by 4 bases, with 11 bases between. This CDR3 has 11 amino acids. Written as DNA, the CDR3 is TGTGCCGGACAGCCGGGCACTGAAGCTTTCTTT. Its protein product is CAGQPGTEAFF. Filled out from reference TRBV30 and TRBJ1-1, the complete variable domain reads SQTIHQWPATLVQPVGSPLSLECTVEGTSNPNLYWYRQAAGRGLQLLFYSVGIGQISSEVPQNLSASRPQDRQFILSSKKLLLSDSGFYLCAGQPGTEAFFGQGTRLTVV.

This clonotype was detected ten times or more. The chain has TRBV27 and TRBJ2-3, with 7 nucleotides matching TRBD2. This CDR3 region has 16 residues. V lost 7 bases and J lost 0; bases outside the gene matches: 10. Germline lookup yields CDR1 MNHEY and CDR2 SMNVEV (reference sequence). CDR3 amino acids: CASTATGRESTDTQYF. For the CDR3, the DNA is TGTGCCAGCACTGCCACTGGGCGGGAGAGCACAGATACGCAGTATTTT.

V gene TRBV19 combines with J gene TRBJ2-5; 7 bases are shared with TRBD2. In germline, CDR1 is LNHDA, CDR2 SQIVND (reference sequence). Trimming at V came to 5 bases and at J to 7 bases, leaving 16 bases not matched to a gene. The CDR3 totals 16 residues. CDR3 region: CASSGGGSRRSGTQYF. The CDR3 DNA sequence: TGTGCCAGTAGTGGGGGGGGGAGCCGAAGGTCCGGGACCCAGTACTTC.

This clonotype was seen at least ten times. This chain links TRBV11-2 with TRBJ2-5; D perhaps matches TRBD1 (5 bases). V lost 5 bases, J lost 3 bases, and 13 bases lay in between. CDR3 length equals 14 residues. Germline CDR1 is SGHAT and CDR2 is FQNNGV. CDR3 in DNA: TGTGCCAGCAGCCCAACAGGTCCTGAAGAGACCCAGTACTTC. Its translation is CASSPTGPEETQYF.

This clonotype was picked up many times. The V call is TRBV19, the J call TRBJ2-4; possibly TRBD1 for D (6 bases). CDR1 and CDR2 from the germline V gene are LNHDA and SQIVND (reference sequence). The CDR3 contains 14 residues. With 5 bases removed from V and 7 bases from J, the gap between germline ends came to 15 bases. The CDR3 sequence: CASSPTGTMNIQYF. As DNA, the CDR3 is TGTGCCAGTAGTCCCACAGGGACGATGAACATTCAGTACTTC.

V and J are TRBV7-3 and TRBJ2-3, with 9 positions matching TRBD1. This CDR3 comprises 15 residues. Trimming took 5 bases from V and 4 from J; bases not matched to a gene: 7. Germline V gene sequence: CDR1 SGHTA, CDR2 FQGTGA. The CDR3 here is CASSPETGGADTQYF. The CDR3 region has the DNA TGTGCCAGCAGCCCGGAGACAGGGGGAGCAGATACGCAGTATTTT.